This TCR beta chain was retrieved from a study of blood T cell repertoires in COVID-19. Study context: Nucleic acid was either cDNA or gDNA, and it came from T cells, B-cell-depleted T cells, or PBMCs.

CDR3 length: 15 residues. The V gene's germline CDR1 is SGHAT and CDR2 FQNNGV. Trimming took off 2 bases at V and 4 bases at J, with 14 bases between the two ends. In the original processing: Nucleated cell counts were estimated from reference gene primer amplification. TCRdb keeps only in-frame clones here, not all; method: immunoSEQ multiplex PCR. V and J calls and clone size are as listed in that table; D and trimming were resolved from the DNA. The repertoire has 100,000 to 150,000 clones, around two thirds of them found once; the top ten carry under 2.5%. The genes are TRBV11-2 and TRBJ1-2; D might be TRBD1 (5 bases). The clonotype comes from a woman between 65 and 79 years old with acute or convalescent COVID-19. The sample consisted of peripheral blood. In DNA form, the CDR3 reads TGTGCCAGCAGCTTAAGGCTCCAGGGCGGCTATGGCTACACCTTC. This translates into CASSLRLQGGYGYTF.